The entry below gives a single T cell receptor beta chain sequence along with its context. Though probably carrying unrecorded immune exposures, donors were nominally healthy at sampling. The record originates from a study of cytomegalovirus exposure and HLA in healthy donors. The PCR employed 60 Vbeta primers together with 13 Jbeta primers. Here immunoSEQ multiplex PCR was the method, and the copy in TCRdb shows in-frame clones only, minus some. The table records approximately 160,000 clones, 75% to 90% of them present only once. Unmatched junction bases numbered 14, after V lost 5 bases and J lost 8 bases. Germline V CDR1 and CDR2: SGHTA, FQGNSA. The CDR3 extends over 16 amino acids.

This receptor was taken from a woman aged 18-30 years in good health and CMV-seronegative. Material: PBMCs. This chain uses TRBV7-2 with TRBJ2-1, with 8 bases identical to TRBD2. In DNA, the CDR3 is TGTGCCAGCAGCATCAAAGGACTAGCTCGAGTCGATGAGCAGTTCTTC. This codes for CASSIKGLARVDEQFF. Drawing the rest from reference TRBV7-2 and TRBJ2-1, the complete variable domain is GAGVSQSPSNKVTEKGKDVELRCDPISGHTALYWYRQSLGQGLEFLIYFQGNSAPDKSGLPSDRFSAERTGGSVSTLTIQRTQQEDSAVYLCASSIKGLARVDEQFFGPGTRLTVL.